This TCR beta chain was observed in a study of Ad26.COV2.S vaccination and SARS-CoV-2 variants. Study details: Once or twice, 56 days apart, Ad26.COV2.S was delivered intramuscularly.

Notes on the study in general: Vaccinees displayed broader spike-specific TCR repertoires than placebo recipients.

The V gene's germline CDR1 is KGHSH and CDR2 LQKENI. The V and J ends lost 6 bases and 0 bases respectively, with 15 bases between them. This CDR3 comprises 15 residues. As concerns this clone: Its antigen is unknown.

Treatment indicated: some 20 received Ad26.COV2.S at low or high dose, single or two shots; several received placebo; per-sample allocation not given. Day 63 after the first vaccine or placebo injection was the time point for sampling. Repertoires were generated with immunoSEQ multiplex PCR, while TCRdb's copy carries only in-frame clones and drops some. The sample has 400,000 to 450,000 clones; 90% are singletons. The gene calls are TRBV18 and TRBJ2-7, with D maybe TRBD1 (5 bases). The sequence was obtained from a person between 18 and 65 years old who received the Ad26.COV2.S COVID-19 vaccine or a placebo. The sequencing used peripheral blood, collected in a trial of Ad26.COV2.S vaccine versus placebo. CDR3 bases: TGTGCCAGCTCCCCGGTAGGGGTCTACTCCTACGAGCAGTACTTC. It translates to CASSPVGVYSYEQYF.